These T cell receptor beta chains were read from a single sample in a study of T-cell reconstitution after alpha-beta-depleted transplantation in children. TCRdb reprocessed the PCR reads with MiXCR, giving one entry per CDR3 protein. Among 230,000 or so distinct CDR3 sequences, 9.7% were seen once, and the ten largest hold 5% to 5.5%. Sample: PBMCs from the stem cell graft donor, taken from the stem cell graft. The receptors here all came from a human donor who donated a stem cell graft to a child with SCID. Both conserved end residues are part of each CDR3. The order of the fields is CDR3 protein, CDR3 DNA, V gene, D gene, J gene, CDR3 length, clone size. The D gene is left open where the match is weak. Part of the rows lack a size; the others show once, few, many or a class for expanded clones.

CASSLGPKPKTQYF	TGTGCCAGCAGCTTAGGGCCCAAGCCGAAGACCCAGTACTTC	TRBV7-8	NA	TRBJ2-5	14	many
CASRGTTDTQYF	TGTGCCAGCAGGGGGACCACAGATACGCAGTATTTT	TRBV3-1	NA	TRBJ2-3	12	NA
CSAKSTGAYNEQFF	TGCAGTGCCAAATCCACAGGGGCATACAATGAGCAGTTCTTC	TRBV20-1	TRBD1	TRBJ2-1	14	many
CASIPRGRRGIGELFF	TGCGCCAGCATACCAAGGGGGAGAAGAGGCATCGGGGAGCTGTTTTTT	TRBV5-1	NA	TRBJ2-2	16	many
CASSLLAGGQYNEQFF	TGTGCCAGCAGCTTGCTAGCGGGGGGCCAATACAATGAGCAGTTCTTC	TRBV5-6	TRBD2	TRBJ2-1	16	many
CASSHAGTYQETQYF	TGTGCCAGCAGCCATGCCGGGACCTATCAAGAGACCCAGTACTTC	TRBV3-1	NA	TRBJ2-5	15	many
CASSLNLQGHEQYF	TGTGCCAGCAGCTTGAACCTACAGGGGCACGAGCAGTACTTC	TRBV7-8	TRBD1	TRBJ2-7	14	many
CASRGYEGYTF	TGTGCCAGCAGGGGATATGAAGGCTACACCTTC	TRBV2	NA	TRBJ1-2	11	many
CASSYRDEQFF	TGTGCCAGCAGTTACAGGGATGAGCAGTTCTTC	TRBV6-5	NA	TRBJ2-1	11	many
CASSLGGRGAGDTQYF	TGTGCCAGCAGTTTGGGGGGCCGGGGGGCGGGAGATACGCAGTATTTT	TRBV12-3/TRBV12-4	NA	TRBJ2-3	16	NA
CASHTRDRVPPGELFF	TGTGCCAGCCATACCCGGGACAGGGTGCCCCCCGGGGAGCTGTTTTTT	TRBV28	TRBD1	TRBJ2-2	16	many
CSARDWTGGGNQPQHF	TGCAGTGCTAGAGATTGGACAGGGGGCGGCAATCAGCCCCAGCATTTT	TRBV20-1	TRBD1	TRBJ1-5	16	few
CSARDRRAYNEQFF	TGCAGCGCCCGGGACAGGAGGGCCTACAATGAGCAGTTCTTC	TRBV29-1	TRBD1	TRBJ2-1	14	many
CASSYGTDTDTQYF	TGCGCCAGCAGCTACGGGACTGACACAGATACGCAGTATTTT	TRBV5-1	NA	TRBJ2-3	14	many
CASSLVAGGGYEQFF	TGTGCCAGCAGTTTAGTGGCAGGGGGCGGTTATGAGCAGTTCTTC	TRBV12-3/TRBV12-4	TRBD1	TRBJ2-1	15	many
CASGHRGYEQCF	TGTGCCAGCGGCCACAGGGGCTACGAGCAGTGCTTC	TRBV14	TRBD1	TRBJ2-7	12	NA
CASSVGPEVSYEQYF	TGTGCCAGCAGCGTAGGGCCAGAGGTGTCCTACGAGCAGTACTTC	TRBV9	NA	TRBJ2-7	15	many
CASSLRRGLGGNTIYF	TGTGCCAGCAGCCTACGACGGGGACTCGGAGGAAACACCATATATTTT	TRBV2	NA	TRBJ1-3	16	NA
CASRGVTMNTEAFF	TGCGCCAGCAGGGGGGTCACGATGAACACTGAAGCTTTCTTT	TRBV4-1	NA	TRBJ1-1	14	many
CASSFADKETQYF	TGCGCCAGCAGTTTCGCGGACAAAGAGACCCAGTACTTC	TRBV5-1	NA	TRBJ2-5	13	many
CSARDWGGIGQPQHF	TGCAGTGCTAGAGATTGGGGCGGGATCGGGCAGCCCCAGCATTTT	TRBV20-1	NA	TRBJ1-5	15	many
CASSEWNTEAFF	TGCGCCAGCAGCGAGTGGAACACTGAAGCTTTCTTT	TRBV5-1	NA	TRBJ1-1	12	many
CATSRARNTAGEQFF	TGTGCCACCAGCAGGGCCCGGAACACGGCTGGGGAGCAGTTCTTC	TRBV15	NA	TRBJ2-1	15	many
CATSAASGGGPAWNEQFF	TGTGCCACCAGTGCGGCTAGCGGGGGGGGGCCCGCTTGGAATGAGCAGTTCTTC	TRBV24-1	TRBD2	TRBJ2-1	18	many
CASSPRQDRETQYF	TGCGCCAGCAGTCCCCGGCAGGACCGGGAGACCCAGTACTTC	TRBV4-1	NA	TRBJ2-5	14	few
CASSQDLQGAGTDTQYF	TGTGCCAGCAGCCAAGACCTACAGGGGGCCGGGACAGATACGCAGTATTTT	TRBV3-1	TRBD1	TRBJ2-3	17	few
CASSIGQGPRTDTQYF	TGTGCCAGCAGCATCGGACAGGGACCACGCACAGATACGCAGTATTTT	TRBV9	TRBD1	TRBJ2-3	16	many
CASRIGGGQGEQPQHF	TGTGCCAGCAGAATAGGGGGGGGACAGGGAGAACAGCCCCAGCATTTT	TRBV2	TRBD1	TRBJ1-5	16	NA
CAISLNSGNTIYF	TGTGCCATCAGCCTTAACTCTGGAAACACCATATATTTT	TRBV10-3	NA	TRBJ1-3	13	many
CASSQSAPGGAFF	TGTGCCAGCAGCCAATCCGCCCCCGGGGGAGCTTTCTTT	TRBV3-1	NA	TRBJ1-1	13	many
CSARTPSRANEQFF	TGCAGTGCTCGGACCCCATCCCGAGCCAATGAGCAGTTCTTC	TRBV20-1	NA	TRBJ2-1	14	few
CARGAGTLTDTQYF	TGTGCCAGGGGAGCGGGGACCCTCACAGATACGCAGTATTTT	TRBV2	TRBD2	TRBJ2-3	14	few
CASSQDFYSFEPRRKAFF	TGCGCCAGCAGCCAAGATTTCTACTCATTCGAGCCGAGGAGGAAAGCTTTCTTT	TRBV4-3	NA	TRBJ1-1	18	NA
CASSQDPVSKQYF	TGTGCCAGCAGCCAAGATCCGGTTTCCAAGCAGTACTTC	TRBV4-2	NA	TRBJ2-7	13	many
CASSLSGSANTEAFF	TGTGCCAGCAGCTTATCCGGCAGCGCGAACACTGAAGCTTTCTTT	TRBV7-9	NA	TRBJ1-1	15	many
CASSSGAPNNEQFF	TGCGCCAGCAGCTCGGGGGCGCCCAACAATGAGCAGTTCTTC	TRBV4-3	NA	TRBJ2-1	14	NA
CSARDLWGAGAFNEQFF	TGCAGTGCTAGAGATCTCTGGGGAGCGGGGGCCTTCAATGAGCAGTTCTTC	TRBV20-1	TRBD2	TRBJ2-1	17	many
CASSPPGGGLGYTF	TGTGCCAGCAGTCCTCCCGGAGGGGGTTTAGGCTACACCTTC	TRBV28	NA	TRBJ1-2	14	many
CAISESGSRNGYTF	TGTGCCATCAGTGAGTCGGGGAGTCGGAATGGCTACACCTTC	TRBV10-3	NA	TRBJ1-2	14	many
CASSPRQGYVPETQYF	TGTGCCAGCAGTCCCCGACAGGGTTACGTACCAGAGACCCAGTACTTC	TRBV12-3/TRBV12-4	TRBD1	TRBJ2-5	16	many
CSAPTWGVEETQYF	TGCAGTGCTCCAACGTGGGGGGTAGAAGAGACCCAGTACTTC	TRBV20-1	NA	TRBJ2-5	14	many